One T cell receptor (beta chain) is described in this entry. The method was immunoSEQ multiplex PCR; TCRdb's version includes in-frame clones alone and lacks a portion of them. This sample yields around 60,000 clones, of which about 86% are seen a single time; about 2.9% belongs to the top ten. Time point specified: pretreatment peripheral blood. This sample was included in a study of PD-L1 blockade in urothelial cancer. Background on the study: Patients initiated atezolizumab around 2014 at 1,200 mg intravenously every 3 weeks. Blood was analyzed 3 weeks (second dose) and 6 weeks after treatment start.

The germline gives CDR1 ENHRY, CDR2 SYGVKD. The CDR3 extends over 18 amino acids. The V gene end was trimmed by 4 bases and the J gene end by 4 bases; junction bases not matched to a gene: 14. The J gene is TRBJ2-2, the V gene TRBV10-3, with TRBD2 matching 8 bases. Sequenced here: PBMCs, sampled around atezolizumab (anti-PD-L1) treatment. The receptor was derived from a man aged 65 to 85 with urothelial cancer. In DNA form, the CDR3 reads TGTGCCATCAGTGGTCCCCTCCCAGCGGGAGTCCCCACCGGGGAGCTGTTTTTT. This sequence encodes CAISGPLPAGVPTGELFF.